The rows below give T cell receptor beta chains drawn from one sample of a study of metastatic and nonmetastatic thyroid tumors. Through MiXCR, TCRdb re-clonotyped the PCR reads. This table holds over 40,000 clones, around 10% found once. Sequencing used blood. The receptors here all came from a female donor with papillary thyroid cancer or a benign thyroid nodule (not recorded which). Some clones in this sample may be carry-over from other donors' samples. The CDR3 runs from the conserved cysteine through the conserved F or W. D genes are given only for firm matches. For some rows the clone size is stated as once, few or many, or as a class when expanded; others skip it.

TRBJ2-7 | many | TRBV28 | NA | TGTGCCAGCACGCACAGGGACGAGCAGTACTTC | CASTHRDEQYF
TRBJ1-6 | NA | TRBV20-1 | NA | TGCAGTGCTGTGAACCGGGCCCACGTGGGTTCACCCCTCCACTTT | CSAVNRAHVGSPLHF
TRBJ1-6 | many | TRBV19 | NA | TGTACCAGTAGTATAGGACGGGCAGGGGCGAATTCACCCCTCCACTTT | CTSSIGRAGANSPLHF
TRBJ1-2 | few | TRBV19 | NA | TGTGCCAGTAGTATTGGGGGCGGCTACACCTTC | CASSIGGGYTF
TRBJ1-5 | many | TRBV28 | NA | TGTGCCAGCGCAAGGGGCAATCAGCCCCAGCATTTT | CASARGNQPQHF
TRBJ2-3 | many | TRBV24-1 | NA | TGTGCCACCAGTGACCCCGGGCAGAGCACAGATACGCAGTATTTT | CATSDPGQSTDTQYF
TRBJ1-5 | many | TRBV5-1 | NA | TGCGCCAGCAGCTTGGAGTCACCCGCTATGCCGCCCCAGCATTTT | CASSLESPAMPPQHF
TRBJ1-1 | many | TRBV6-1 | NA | TGTGCCAGCAGTTCCCCCCCAGGCGGGGCGGGTGAAGCTTTCTTT | CASSSPPGGAGEAFF
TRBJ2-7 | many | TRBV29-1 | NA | TGCAGCGTTCATCGGGGGTCCTCCTACGAGCAGTACTTC | CSVHRGSSYEQYF
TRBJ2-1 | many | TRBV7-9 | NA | TGTGCCAGCAGCCCGTCTAGGGGTGTAGGTAATGAGCAGTTCTTC | CASSPSRGVGNEQFF
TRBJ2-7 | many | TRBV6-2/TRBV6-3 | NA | TGTGCCAGCAGTTCCATAGCGGACTCCTACGAGCAGTACTTC | CASSSIADSYEQYF
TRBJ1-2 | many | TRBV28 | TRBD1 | TGTGCCAGCAGTTTATTGGGGACAGGGTATGGCTACACCTTC | CASSLLGTGYGYTF
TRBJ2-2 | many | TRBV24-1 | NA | TGTGCCACCAGTGACCCTGACCGCTCGAACACCGGGGAGCTGTTTTTT | CATSDPDRSNTGELFF
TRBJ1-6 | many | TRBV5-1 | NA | TGCGCCAGCAGCCAAAGGACGGGGAATTCACCCCTCCACTTT | CASSQRTGNSPLHF
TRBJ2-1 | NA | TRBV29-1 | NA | TGCAGCGTTACGTGGACGAGAGATGGGCAGTTCTTC | CSVTWTRDGQFF
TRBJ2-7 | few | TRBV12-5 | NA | TGTGCTAGTGGTTTGAGTGGCTACGAGCAGTACTTC | CASGLSGYEQYF
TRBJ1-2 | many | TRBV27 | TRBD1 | TGTGCCAGCAGGTACTGGACAGGGGGTAACTATGGCTACACCTTC | CASRYWTGGNYGYTF
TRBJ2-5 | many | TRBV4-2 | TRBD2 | TGTGCCAGCAGCCAAGGTAGCGGGAGAGATTCGAGTCAAGAGACCCAGTACTTC | CASSQGSGRDSSQETQYF
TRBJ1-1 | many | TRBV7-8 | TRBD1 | TGTGCCAGCAGCTTAGGATCACAGGGGCGGGACACTGAAGCTTTCTTT | CASSLGSQGRDTEAFF
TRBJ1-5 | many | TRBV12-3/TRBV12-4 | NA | TGTGCCAGCAGCCTCAGGGGTGGCAATCAGCCCCAGCATTTT | CASSLRGGNQPQHF
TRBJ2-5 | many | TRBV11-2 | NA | TGTGCCAGCAGCTCGGTGGGAGAGACCCAGTACTTC | CASSSVGETQYF
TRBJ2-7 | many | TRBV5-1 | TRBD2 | TGCGCCAGCAGCTCGGCCTCTCTGCTAGCGGGAGGGGACTACGAGCAGTACTTC | CASSSASLLAGGDYEQYF
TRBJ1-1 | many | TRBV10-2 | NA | TGCGCCAGCACCTTATCGACGACGGGGAACACTGAAGCTTTCTTT | CASTLSTTGNTEAFF
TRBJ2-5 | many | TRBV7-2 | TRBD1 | TGTGCCAGCAGCCCGAGGGACAGGGGGGAGGAGACCCAGTACTTC | CASSPRDRGEETQYF
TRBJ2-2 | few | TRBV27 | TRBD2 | TGTGCCAGCAGTTTATTTTTCGGGAGGGACACCTTGGAGCTGTTTTTT | CASSLFFGRDTLELFF
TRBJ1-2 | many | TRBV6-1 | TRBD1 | TGTGCCAGCTCCCCTTTTACGACAGGGACTATGCTAGGCTACACCTTC | CASSPFTTGTMLGYTF
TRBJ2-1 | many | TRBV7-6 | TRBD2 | TGTGCCAGCAGCGTAACTAGCGGGATAAGTCCGAAGCAGTTCTTC | CASSVTSGISPKQFF
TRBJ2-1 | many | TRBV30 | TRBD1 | TGTGCCTGGAGTGCATTCTACGGGACAGGGGGCCATGAGCAGTTCTTC | CAWSAFYGTGGHEQFF
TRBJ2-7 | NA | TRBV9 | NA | TGTGCCAGCAGCGTAGGCAGGGGAACTTACGAGCAGTACTTC | CASSVGRGTYEQYF
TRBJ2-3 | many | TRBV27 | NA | TGTGCCAGCAGGACTTCCGGGGGAAGGACGCAGTATTTT | CASRTSGGRTQYF
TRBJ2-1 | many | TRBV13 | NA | TGTGCCAGCAGCCCAACCGGTGGGAGCTCCTACAATGAGCAGTTCTTC | CASSPTGGSSYNEQFF
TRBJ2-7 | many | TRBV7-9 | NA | TGTGCCAGCAGCTTATTCGAGGACCCCTACGAGCAGTACTTC | CASSLFEDPYEQYF
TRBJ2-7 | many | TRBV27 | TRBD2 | TGTGCCAGCAGTACGGCGGGAGACGGGCAGTACTTC | CASSTAGDGQYF
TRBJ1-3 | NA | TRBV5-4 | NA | TGTGCCAGCAGCTTGAGTGCCGCAGGGAGCTCTGGAAACACCATATATTTT | CASSLSAAGSSGNTIYF
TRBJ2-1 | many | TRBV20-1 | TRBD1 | TGCAGTGCTAGCCCCTTTCGGGACAGGGGTTACAATGAGCAGTTCTTC | CSASPFRDRGYNEQFF
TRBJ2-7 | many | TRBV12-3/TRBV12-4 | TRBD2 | TGTGCCAGCAGTCCCTTAACTAGCGTCACATCCTACGAGCAGTACTTC | CASSPLTSVTSYEQYF
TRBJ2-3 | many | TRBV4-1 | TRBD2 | TGCGCCAGCAGCCAAGTAAAGGGACTACCAAGCACAGATACGCAGTATTTT | CASSQVKGLPSTDTQYF
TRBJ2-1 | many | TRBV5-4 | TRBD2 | TGTGCCAGCAGCGGGGGAGGGTACAATGAGCAGTTCTTC | CASSGGGYNEQFF
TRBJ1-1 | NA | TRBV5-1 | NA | TGCGCCAGCAGACGGGGCACTGAAGCTTTCTTT | CASRRGTEAFF
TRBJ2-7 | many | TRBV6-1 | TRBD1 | TGTGCCAGCAGGAAGCAGGGGGCCTACGAGCAGTACTTC | CASRKQGAYEQYF
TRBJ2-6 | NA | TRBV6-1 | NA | TGTGCCAGCAGTGACCGGGACGATACCCCCTCTGGGGCCAACATCCTGACTTTC | CASSDRDDTPSGANILTF
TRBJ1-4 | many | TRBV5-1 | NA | TGCGCCAGCAGCTTTGGACAGCCTAATGAAAAACTGTTTTTT | CASSFGQPNEKLFF
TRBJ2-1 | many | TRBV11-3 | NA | TGTGCCAGCACCCCCCCGGGCTACAATGAGCAGTTCTTC | CASTPPGYNEQFF
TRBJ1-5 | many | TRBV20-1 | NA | TGCAGTGCTAGTAAAGGGCTAGAACAGCCCCAGCATTTT | CSASKGLEQPQHF
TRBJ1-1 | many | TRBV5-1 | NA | TGCGCCAGCAGCCCCCCGGGGACGAACACTGAAGCTTTCTTT | CASSPPGTNTEAFF
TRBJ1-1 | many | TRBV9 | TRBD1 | TGTGCCAGCAGCCTCGCAGGAGGGGGCTCGGGCACTGAAGCTTTCTTT | CASSLAGGGSGTEAFF
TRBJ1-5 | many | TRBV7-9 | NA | TGTGCCAGCAGCCAGGACGGGAATCAGCCCCAGCATTTT | CASSQDGNQPQHF
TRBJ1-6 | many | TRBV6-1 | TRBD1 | TGTGCCAGCAGGGACCGGACAGGGACGTCACCCCTCCACTTT | CASRDRTGTSPLHF
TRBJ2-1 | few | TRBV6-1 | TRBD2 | TGTGCCAGCAGCCTCCCCGGTACTAGCGGGAGAGAGCAGTTCTTC | CASSLPGTSGREQFF
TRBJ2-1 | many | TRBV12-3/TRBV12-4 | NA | TGTGCCAGCAGTTCGCCCTCAAAATCAAGGAATGAGCAGTTCTTC | CASSSPSKSRNEQFF
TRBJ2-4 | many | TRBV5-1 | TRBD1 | TGCGCCAGCAGCGCACTGACAGGGGGAGGTGACATTCAGTACTTC | CASSALTGGGDIQYF